This TCR beta chain came from a study of shared clonotypes between healthy human individuals. Across the whole study: The plates for each donor numbered three CD4 naive, three CD4 memory, two CD8 naive and one CD8 memory. Study-level findings and limits: Represented genetic and exposure-history diversity was restricted by having few donors.

Notes on this clone: Antigen: not known. This specimen includes other DNA sequences encoding the same CDR3.

Clones were sequenced by immunoSEQ multiplex PCR, and TCRdb holds only the in-frame ones, with some missing. The sample holds around 700,000 clones, about two thirds seen once. The CDR3 totals 17 residues. The V gene's germline CDR1 is LGHNA and CDR2 YNFKEQ. The junction had 1 base not matched to a gene; V was cut back by 0 bases and J by 0 bases. Input material: memory CD4+ T cells sorted from blood. Stated subset: CD45RA-negative fraction. The TCR was taken from a woman aged 25-40 years in good health. The chain employs TRBV4-2 and TRBJ2-3; TRBD2 matches 12 bases. CDR3 protein: CASSQDGTSGSTDTQYF. The CDR3 bases are TGTGCCAGCAGCCAAGATGGGACTAGCGGGAGCACAGATACGCAGTATTTT.